These T cell receptor beta chains were read from a single sample in a study of shared clonotypes between healthy human individuals. The table came from immunoSEQ multiplex PCR; TCRdb's copy has only in-frame clones and leaves some out. Here the sample spans about 2 million clones, 85% to 95% being singletons. Specimen: naive CD4+ T cells sorted from blood. These receptors all stem from a man younger than 30 in good health. Each CDR3 is given with its conserved first and last residue. The D gene is left open where the match is weak. Size is omitted from some rows. Given values are once, few, many or a class for expanded clones.

TRBJ1-4 | . | TRBV19 | . | TGTGCCAGTAGTATCCCCTTGGGGGAAAAACTGTTTTTT | CASSIPLGEKLFF
TRBJ1-2 | . | TRBV19 | once | TGTGCCAGTACCACCCCACTCTCCAGGGCTAGGGGCTACACCTTC | CASTTPLSRARGYTF
TRBJ2-1 | TRBD2 | TRBV27 | . | TGTGCCAGCAATCGACTAGCGGGAGGTCGCGACAATGAGCAGTTCTTC | CASNRLAGGRDNEQFF
TRBJ2-5 | TRBD2 | TRBV25-1 | . | TGTGCCAGCAGTGAACTAGCGGGAGGTTTGATAGAGACCCAGTACTTC | CASSELAGGLIETQYF
TRBJ2-7 | . | TRBV11-1 | . | TGTGCCAGCAGCGCCCCACCGGGACACCCTACGGGGTACGAGCAGTACTTC | CASSAPPGHPTGYEQYF
TRBJ1-3 | . | TRBV30 | once | TGTGCCTGGAGGTACGGCTCTGGAAACACCATATATTTT | CAWRYGSGNTIYF
TRBJ1-5 | . | TRBV28 | once | TGTGCCAGCAGTTTATCAGGGAACGGGCAGCCCCAGCATTTT | CASSLSGNGQPQHF
TRBJ2-5 | . | TRBV27 | once | TGTGCCAGCAGTCCCTCTTTCGGGGGCCAAGAGACCCAGTACTTC | CASSPSFGGQETQYF
TRBJ2-3 | TRBD1 | TRBV19 | . | TGTGCCAGTAGAAGGGACAGAAGCACAGATACGCAGTATTTT | CASRRDRSTDTQYF
TRBJ2-3 | . | TRBV5-1 | . | TGCGCCAGCAGCTTGGCCTTAGCAGGCATTACCACAGATACGCAGTATTTT | CASSLALAGITTDTQYF
TRBJ2-2 | . | TRBV7-9 | . | TGTGCCAGCAGCCTCCGGACAGCGAACACCGGGGAGCTGTTTTTT | CASSLRTANTGELFF
TRBJ1-1 | . | TRBV18 | few | TGTGCCAGCTCACCAACGCTAATCACTGAAGCTTTCTTT | CASSPTLITEAFF
TRBJ2-4 | . | TRBV9 | . | TGTGCCAGCAGCGCATTATCCGAACTCGGGGCCAAAAACATTCAGTACTTC | CASSALSELGAKNIQYF
TRBJ2-5 | TRBD2 | TRBV7-9 | . | TGTGCCAGCAGCAAGACTAGCGGGGGTGAGACCCAGTACTTC | CASSKTSGGETQYF
TRBJ1-2 | . | TRBV7-9 | . | TGTGCCAGCAGCTTACTGGCAGGGACTGATGGCTACACCTTC | CASSLLAGTDGYTF
TRBJ2-3 | . | TRBV6-5 | . | TGTGCCAGCAGTTCCGGACAGCCGGGGAAGGATACGCAGTATTTT | CASSSGQPGKDTQYF
TRBJ2-7 | . | TRBV5-1 | . | TGCGCCAGCAGCTTGGGGGGGACCTCCCCCTACGAGCAGTACTTC | CASSLGGTSPYEQYF
TRBJ2-3 | . | TRBV4-3 | . | TGCGCCAGCAGCCTTACGCGAACAGATACGCAGTATTTT | CASSLTRTDTQYF